This is a list of T cell receptor beta chains from one sample in a study of CD4 and CD8 cells across lung adenocarcinoma regions. TCRdb itself ran the PCR reads through MiXCR, one entry per CDR3 protein. The table includes some 12,000 distinct CDR3 sequences, less than 60% detected once. Material: CD8+ T cells from the margin of a lung tumor. These receptors came from a female donor with lung adenocarcinoma. The CD4 and CD8 labels of this study may be unreliable. Both conserved end residues are part of each CDR3. Each record gives: CDR3 protein, CDR3 DNA, J gene, clone size, V gene, D gene. A D gene is named only where the DNA matches it firmly. Size values are once, few and many counts, or a class for expanded clones, and some rows have none.

cdr3_aa: CASSWERVTGKLFF
cdr3_nt: TGTGCCAGCAGTTGGGAAAGGGTCACAGGGAAGCTGTTTTTT
j_call: TRBJ2-2
clone_size: NA
v_call: TRBV6-5
d_call: NA

cdr3_aa: CASSLAGGTEAFF
cdr3_nt: TGTGCCAGCAGCTTAGCGGGAGGGACTGAAGCTTTCTTT
j_call: TRBJ1-1
clone_size: NA
v_call: TRBV11-3
d_call: NA

cdr3_aa: CASSSGRGGTDIQYF
cdr3_nt: TGTGCCAGCAGTTCGGGGCGGGGGGGAACAGACATTCAGTACTTC
j_call: TRBJ2-4
clone_size: once
v_call: TRBV6-5
d_call: TRBD2

cdr3_aa: CASSLGTENNEQYF
cdr3_nt: TGTGCCAGCAGCCTAGGGACAGAGAACAATGAGCAGTACTTC
j_call: TRBJ2-7
clone_size: few
v_call: TRBV11-3
d_call: TRBD1

cdr3_aa: CASSYGGNTEAFF
cdr3_nt: TGTGCCAGCAGTTACGGGGGGAACACTGAAGCTTTCTTT
j_call: TRBJ1-1
clone_size: once
v_call: TRBV6-5
d_call: NA

cdr3_aa: CASSEGVTGELFF
cdr3_nt: TGTGCCAGCAGTGAGGGGGTAACCGGGGAGCTGTTTTTT
j_call: TRBJ2-2
clone_size: many
v_call: TRBV6-1
d_call: NA

cdr3_aa: CASSPPGLANEQFF
cdr3_nt: TGTGCCAGCAGCCCACCGGGACTAGCGAATGAGCAGTTCTTC
j_call: TRBJ2-1
clone_size: NA
v_call: TRBV6-1
d_call: TRBD2

cdr3_aa: CAGTELWAENTQYF
cdr3_nt: TGCGCCGGCACGGAGCTGTGGGCCGAAAATACTCAGTACTTC
j_call: TRBJ2-4
clone_size: NA
v_call: TRBV10-2
d_call: NA

cdr3_aa: CASSESIAGDKETQYF
cdr3_nt: TGCGCCAGCAGTGAGTCAATAGCGGGGGATAAAGAGACCCAGTATTTT
j_call: TRBJ2-3
clone_size: NA
v_call: TRBV10-1
d_call: TRBD2

cdr3_aa: CASKGRGTGELFF
cdr3_nt: TGTGCCAGCAAGGGACGGGGCACCGGGGAGCTGTTTTTT
j_call: TRBJ2-2
clone_size: NA
v_call: TRBV6-2/TRBV6-3
d_call: NA

cdr3_aa: CASSRTSRVDEQFF
cdr3_nt: TGTGCCAGCAGCAGGACTAGCAGGGTCGATGAGCAGTTCTTC
j_call: TRBJ2-1
clone_size: NA
v_call: TRBV7-8
d_call: TRBD2

cdr3_aa: CASSVGSLPGFDEQFF
cdr3_nt: TGTGCCAGCAGCGTAGGATCTTTGCCAGGGTTCGATGAGCAGTTCTTC
j_call: TRBJ2-1
clone_size: once
v_call: TRBV9
d_call: NA

cdr3_aa: CASSGDRSSGNTIYF
cdr3_nt: TGCGCCAGCAGTGGGGACAGGTCCTCTGGAAACACCATATATTTT
j_call: TRBJ1-3
clone_size: NA
v_call: TRBV10-2
d_call: TRBD1

cdr3_aa: CASSSRRQDLPYNEQYF
cdr3_nt: TGTGCCAGCAGTTCCAGACGACAGGATCTTCCCTACAATGAGCAGTACTTC
j_call: TRBJ2-7
clone_size: medium-sized
v_call: TRBV27
d_call: NA

cdr3_aa: CASSQGLSYTF
cdr3_nt: TGTGCCAGCAGCCAAGGTTTGAGCTACACCTTC
j_call: TRBJ1-2
clone_size: NA
v_call: TRBV3-1
d_call: NA

cdr3_aa: CASSYSTFAFF
cdr3_nt: TGTGCCAGCAGTTACTCGACATTCGCTTTCTTT
j_call: TRBJ1-1
clone_size: few
v_call: TRBV6-2/TRBV6-3
d_call: NA

cdr3_aa: CASSYRRGEDTQYF
cdr3_nt: TGTGCCAGCAGTTACCGCAGGGGGGAGGATACGCAGTATTTT
j_call: TRBJ2-3
clone_size: large
v_call: TRBV6-5
d_call: NA

cdr3_aa: CASSYVGYDTQYF
cdr3_nt: TGTGCCAGCAGTTACGTCGGGTATGATACGCAGTATTTT
j_call: TRBJ2-3
clone_size: NA
v_call: TRBV6-5
d_call: NA

cdr3_aa: CASRGLNSNQPQHF
cdr3_nt: TGTGCCAGCAGAGGACTGAATAGCAATCAGCCCCAGCATTTT
j_call: TRBJ1-5
clone_size: medium-sized
v_call: TRBV6-5
d_call: NA

cdr3_aa: CASSHLSGGAVNEQFF
cdr3_nt: TGTGCCAGCAGCCACCTTAGCGGGGGGGCGGTTAATGAGCAGTTCTTC
j_call: TRBJ2-1
clone_size: NA
v_call: TRBV4-2
d_call: TRBD2

cdr3_aa: CASSNVETQYF
cdr3_nt: TGCGCCAGCAGTAATGTAGAAACCCAGTACTTC
j_call: TRBJ2-5
clone_size: NA
v_call: TRBV10-2
d_call: NA

cdr3_aa: CASTPTVRYGYTF
cdr3_nt: TGTGCCAGCACCCCGACAGTAAGATATGGCTACACCTTC
j_call: TRBJ1-2
clone_size: NA
v_call: TRBV7-2
d_call: NA

cdr3_aa: CASSEGTAITQYF
cdr3_nt: TGTGCCAGCAGTGAGGGGACCGCGATAACGCAGTATTTT
j_call: TRBJ2-3
clone_size: NA
v_call: TRBV6-2/TRBV6-3
d_call: NA

cdr3_aa: CASSLSQGGPQYF
cdr3_nt: TGTGCCAGCAGTTTATCGCAGGGAGGGCCCCAGTACTTC
j_call: TRBJ2-5
clone_size: NA
v_call: TRBV27
d_call: TRBD2

cdr3_aa: CASSGLNEQYF
cdr3_nt: TGTGCCAGCAGTGGGCTCAATGAGCAGTACTTC
j_call: TRBJ2-7
clone_size: few
v_call: TRBV6-4
d_call: NA

cdr3_aa: CAISIVSADTQYF
cdr3_nt: TGTGCCATCAGTATAGTTTCGGCAGATACGCAGTATTTT
j_call: TRBJ2-3
clone_size: medium-sized
v_call: TRBV10-3
d_call: NA

cdr3_aa: CAASHGGQLTDTQYF
cdr3_nt: TGCGCTGCCAGTCACGGGGGGCAACTCACAGATACCCAGTACTTT
j_call: TRBJ2-3
clone_size: NA
v_call: TRBV23-1
d_call: NA

cdr3_aa: CASSLEAYNEQFF
cdr3_nt: TGTGCCAGCAGCCTCGAGGCTTACAATGAGCAGTTCTTC
j_call: TRBJ2-1
clone_size: NA
v_call: TRBV6-1
d_call: NA

cdr3_aa: CASSLYGALEAFF
cdr3_nt: TGTGCCAGCAGCTTATACGGGGCCCTTGAAGCTTTCTTT
j_call: TRBJ1-1
clone_size: NA
v_call: TRBV11-2
d_call: NA

cdr3_aa: CASSLVLGGGDNEQFF
cdr3_nt: TGTGCCAGCAGCTTAGTCTTAGGGGGAGGGGACAATGAGCAGTTCTTC
j_call: TRBJ2-1
clone_size: NA
v_call: TRBV11-3
d_call: NA

cdr3_aa: CASSYSDRETQYF
cdr3_nt: TGTGCCAGCAGTTACTCGGACCGAGAGACCCAGTACTTC
j_call: TRBJ2-5
clone_size: NA
v_call: TRBV6-5
d_call: NA

cdr3_aa: CASSQVVSFQETQYF
cdr3_nt: TGTGCCAGCAGCCAAGTCGTCTCTTTCCAAGAGACCCAGTACTTC
j_call: TRBJ2-5
clone_size: few
v_call: TRBV14
d_call: NA

cdr3_aa: CASSAGQGTDTQYF
cdr3_nt: TGTGCCAGCAGTGCGGGGCAGGGGACAGATACGCAGTATTTT
j_call: TRBJ2-3
clone_size: few
v_call: TRBV6-1
d_call: NA

cdr3_aa: CAISDTSGGGTDTQYF
cdr3_nt: TGTGCCATCAGTGACACTAGCGGGGGGGGCACAGATACGCAGTATTTT
j_call: TRBJ2-3
clone_size: many
v_call: TRBV10-3
d_call: TRBD2

cdr3_aa: CASSPTSGTGETQYF
cdr3_nt: TGTGCCAGCAGCCCAACTAGCGGGACGGGAGAGACCCAGTACTTC
j_call: TRBJ2-5
clone_size: NA
v_call: TRBV11-2
d_call: TRBD2

cdr3_aa: CASSCTGGGAGGTDTQYF
cdr3_nt: TGTGCCAGCAGCTGCACTGGCGGGGGGGCGGGAGGCACAGATACGCAGTACTTT
j_call: TRBJ2-3
clone_size: NA
v_call: TRBV6-1
d_call: TRBD2

cdr3_aa: CASSSSPVGEQFF
cdr3_nt: TGTGCCAGCAGTTCCTCTCCTGTCGGTGAGCAGTTCTTC
j_call: TRBJ2-1
clone_size: NA
v_call: TRBV27
d_call: NA

cdr3_aa: CASSPSGHPAKDTQYF
cdr3_nt: TGTGCCAGCAGTCCTAGCGGGCACCCAGCCAAAGACACTCAGTACTTC
j_call: TRBJ2-4
clone_size: NA
v_call: TRBV6-1
d_call: TRBD2

cdr3_aa: CASRKTTGGASGYTF
cdr3_nt: TGTGCCAGCAGGAAAACGACAGGGGGCGCGAGCGGCTACACCTTC
j_call: TRBJ1-2
clone_size: few
v_call: TRBV12-3/TRBV12-4
d_call: TRBD1

cdr3_aa: CASKGAKDTQYF
cdr3_nt: TGTGCCAGCAAAGGTGCCAAAGATACCCAGTACTTC
j_call: TRBJ2-5
clone_size: once
v_call: TRBV6-1
d_call: NA

cdr3_aa: CASMIQWSGANEQFF
cdr3_nt: TGTGCCAGCATGATTCAGTGGTCCGGAGCCAATGAGCAGTTTTTC
j_call: TRBJ2-1
clone_size: NA
v_call: TRBV6-1
d_call: NA

cdr3_aa: CAISESGRGKPDNEQFF
cdr3_nt: TGTGCCATCAGTGAGTCGGGCAGGGGGAAACCAGACAATGAGCAGTTCTTC
j_call: TRBJ2-1
clone_size: NA
v_call: TRBV10-3
d_call: TRBD1

cdr3_aa: CASSSREGSLHF
cdr3_nt: TGTGCCAGCAGTTCCAGGGAGGGTTCCCTCCACTTT
j_call: TRBJ1-6
clone_size: NA
v_call: TRBV6-5
d_call: NA

cdr3_aa: CASSPTGGETDTQYF
cdr3_nt: TGTGCCAGCAGCCCGACAGGGGGCGAAACAGATACGCAGTATTTT
j_call: TRBJ2-3
clone_size: NA
v_call: TRBV11-2
d_call: TRBD1

cdr3_aa: CASNGGPNTDTQYF
cdr3_nt: TGTGCCAGCAATGGGGGCCCGAACACAGATACGCAGTATTTT
j_call: TRBJ2-3
clone_size: few
v_call: TRBV6-1
d_call: NA

cdr3_aa: CASSSSAGAGELFF
cdr3_nt: TGTGCCAGCAGCTCATCGGCGGGGGCCGGGGAGCTGTTTTTT
j_call: TRBJ2-2
clone_size: NA
v_call: TRBV11-2
d_call: TRBD2

cdr3_aa: CATQSGGRSGQFF
cdr3_nt: TGTGCCACCCAATCCGGGGGCCGGTCAGGGCAGTTCTTC
j_call: TRBJ2-1
clone_size: many
v_call: TRBV6-1
d_call: NA

cdr3_aa: CLCSEFWGRNTNMQYF
cdr3_nt: TGTCTGTGCAGTGAATTTTGGGGGAGAAACACAAATATGCAGTATTTT
j_call: TRBJ2-3
clone_size: NA
v_call: TRBV25-1
d_call: NA

cdr3_aa: CASSSGLAGGPAEQFF
cdr3_nt: TGTGCCAGCAGTTCCGGACTAGCGGGGGGGCCGGCTGAGCAGTTCTTC
j_call: TRBJ2-1
clone_size: many
v_call: TRBV27
d_call: TRBD2

cdr3_aa: CASSSKGGRAEAFF
cdr3_nt: TGTGCCAGCAGCTCCAAGGGCGGACGTGCGGAAGCTTTCTTT
j_call: TRBJ1-1
clone_size: NA
v_call: TRBV7-8
d_call: NA

cdr3_aa: CASSPGPTNEQFF
cdr3_nt: TGTGCCAGCAGCCCAGGACCCACAAATGAGCAGTTCTTC
j_call: TRBJ2-1
clone_size: NA
v_call: TRBV7-2
d_call: NA

cdr3_aa: CASSLGPFDSLNTEAFF
cdr3_nt: TGTGCCAGCAGTTTAGGCCCCTTCGACAGTCTGAACACTGAAGCTTTCTTT
j_call: TRBJ1-1
clone_size: few
v_call: TRBV27
d_call: NA